A single sample gave rise to the 28 T cell receptor beta chains below, sequenced in a study of Graves' ophthalmopathy and Graves' hyperthyroidism. CDR3 regions of TCR beta were amplified from RNA transcripts. The first-round RT-PCR employed HTBI primers together with the Qiagen OneStep RT-PCR kit. A multiplex PCR was then performed as the second round. One entry per CDR3 protein results from TCRdb running MiXCR on the multiplex PCR reads. The sample yields hundreds of thousands of distinct CDR3 sequences, 21% seen once. Input material: peripheral blood. Receptors were obtained from a woman aged 18-35 years with stable Graves' hyperthyroidism.

The J gene is TRBJ2-2, the V gene TRBV7-3; D remains ambiguous. CDR3 size: 13 residues. Germline values: CDR1 SGHTA, CDR2 FQGTGA. Between the trimmed V and J ends, which lost 5 bases and 5 bases, there was a span of 9 bases. The CDR3 sequence is CASSRLGTGELFF. As DNA, the CDR3 is TGTGCCAGCAGCCGTCTTGGGACCGGGGAGCTGTTTTTT. Full variable domain (remainder filled in from reference TRBV7-3 and TRBJ2-2): GAGVSQTPSNKVTEKGKYVELRCDPISGHTALYWYRQSLGQGPEFLIYFQGTGAADDSGLPNDRFFAVRPEGSVSTLKIQRTERGDSAVYLCASSRLGTGELFFGEGSRLTVL.

This clonotype was observed many times. DNA of the CDR3: TGTGCCAGCAGCCCCCCAGGAGCTGGGGCCAACGTCCTGACTTTC. This gives the protein CASSPPGAGANVLTF. The chain links TRBV7-3 to TRBJ2-6; D is ambiguous. This CDR3 has 15 amino acids. V lost 5 bases and J 2 bases, leaving 10 bases between the germline ends. Germline V gives CDR1 SGHTA, CDR2 FQGTGA.

Many counts were recorded for this clonotype. The rearrangement links TRBV20-1 to TRBJ2-7; 8 positions agree with TRBD1. Trimming removed 4 bases from V and 0 bases from J; junction bases left unmatched: 8. Germline lookup yields CDR1 DFQATT and CDR2 SNEGSKA (reference sequence). This CDR3 contains 15 residues. In DNA, the CDR3 is TGCAGTGCTAACCCCCGGGACAGGAGCTCCTACGAGCAGTACTTC. Its protein product is CSANPRDRSSYEQYF.

This clonotype was seen at least ten times. At one end, the junction sequence differs from germline, possibly due to a read error. V usage is TRBV20-1 and J usage is TRBJ2-4, with D perhaps being TRBD1 or TRBD2 (5 bases each). The CDR3 is 15 residues long. Germline values: CDR1 DFQATT, CDR2 SNEGSKA (reference sequence). The CDR3 protein is CSARDSGRAKNIKYF. The CDR3 DNA reads TGCAGTGCTAGGGACTCGGGGCGGGCCAAAAACATTAAGTACTTC.

This clonotype occurred many times. V and J are TRBV30 and TRBJ2-5; TRBD2 agrees at 12 bases. V dropped 5 bases and J dropped 4; count of bases not matched to a gene: 8. Germline values: CDR1 GTSNPN, CDR2 SVGIG (reference sequence). The CDR3 covers 15 residues. The CDR3 DNA follows: TGTGCCTGGGATTCTAGCGGGAGGGCCGGAGAGACCCAGTACTTC. Protein product: CAWDSSGRAGETQYF.

This clonotype came up many times. The rearrangement uses TRBV20-1 and TRBJ2-7, with TRBD1 matching 9 bases. Germline CDR1 is DFQATT and CDR2 is SNEGSKA (reference sequence). V dropped 3 bases and J dropped 0; count of bases not matched to a gene: 6. CDR3 size: 15 residues. CDR3 sequence reads: CSASSATGGSYEQYF. The CDR3 DNA sequence: TGCAGTGCTAGCAGCGCGACAGGGGGCTCCTACGAGCAGTACTTC.

This clonotype was recorded many times. This chain links TRBV6-2 or TRBV6-3 with TRBJ2-7, with 10 bases identical to TRBD2. The ends lost 2 bases at V and 3 bases at J; junction bases unmatched: 4. CDR3 length equals 15 residues. The germline gives CDR1 MNHEY, CDR2 SVGEGT. The CDR3 nucleotides read TGTGCCAGCAGTTACGGATCTAGCGGGAGCTACGAGCAGTACTTC. This codes for CASSYGSSGSYEQYF.

This clonotype was recorded many times. V and J are TRBV11-3 and TRBJ2-3; D unresolved. Germline V CDR1 and CDR2: SGHNT, YENEEA. CDR3 length: 15 residues. The V and J ends lost 0 bases and 13 bases respectively, with 20 bases between them. The CDR3 DNA reads as TGTGCCAGCAGCTTAGATCTGGTGGGTCCTACAGAGAAGTATTTT. It codes for CASSLDLVGPTEKYF. Complete variable domain (other parts from reference TRBV11-3 and TRBJ2-3): EAGVVQSPRYKIIEKKQPVAFWCNPISGHNTLYWYLQNLGQGPELLIRYENEEAVDDSQLPKDRFSAERLKGVDSTLKIQPAELGDSAVYLCASSLDLVGPTEKYFGPGTRLTVL.

CDR3: CASSRGLAGVEGQETQYF. CDR3 nucleotide sequence: TGTGCCAGCAGCAGAGGACTAGCGGGAGTGGAGGGCCAAGAGACCCAGTACTTC. This sequence joins TRBV6-1 and TRBJ2-5, with 13 bases matching TRBD2. In germline, CDR1 is MNHNS, CDR2 SASEGT. This CDR3 comprises 18 residues. Unmatched junction bases numbered 11, after V lost 6 bases and J lost 1 base.

A note on this clonotype: A much more abundant neighbour one base away suggests this may be a read error. The CDR3 bases are TGTGCCAGCAGGGGGACTAGCGGGATTGAGACCCAGTACTTC. It specifies CASRGTSGIETQYF. The J gene is TRBJ2-5, the V gene TRBV6-2 or TRBV6-3; 13 bases agree with TRBD2. V lost 6 bases, J lost 5 bases, and 3 bases stayed unmatched. CDR3 length: 14 residues. Germline-derived CDR1 and CDR2 are MNHEY and SVGEGT.

This chain connects TRBV12-3 or TRBV12-4 to TRBJ2-7; TRBD1 agrees at 7 bases. The CDR3 covers 13 residues. V shed 5 bases, J shed 6 bases, and the junction held 7 bases outside the gene matches. CDR3 sequence: CASSPRDRAEQYF. The CDR3 DNA reads TGTGCCAGCAGTCCCCGCGACAGGGCCGAGCAGTACTTC.

This clonotype was seen many times. V gene TRBV5-5 combines with J gene TRBJ1-5; possibly TRBD1 for D (5 bases). CDR3 length: 16 amino acids. The V end was cut by 1 base, the J end by 4 bases, with 15 bases between. Per the germline V gene, CDR1 is SGHKS and CDR2 is YYEKEE (reference sequence). Written as DNA, the CDR3 is TGTGCCAGCAGCTTGAGAGTGGGGCTTGGAAATCAGCCCCAGCATTTT. Its protein product is CASSLRVGLGNQPQHF.

Many counts were recorded for this clonotype. The CDR3 reads CSAKKGDAGELFF. CDR3 sequence (DNA): TGCAGTGCTAAGAAGGGGGATGCCGGGGAGCTGTTTTTT. The chain uses TRBV20-1 and TRBJ2-2; possible D gene TRBD1, 6 bases. V lost 4 bases and J 6 bases, leaving 12 bases between the germline ends. This CDR3 has 13 residues. Germline assignment: CDR1 DFQATT and CDR2 SNEGSKA (reference sequence).

This clonotype occurred a few times. The rearrangement joins TRBV4-1 to TRBJ1-2, with D hard to call. The CDR3 is 16 amino acids. V was clipped by 4 bases and J by 2 bases, with 17 bases between them. The germline V gene encodes CDR1 MGHRA and CDR2 YSYEKL. CDR3 sequence (DNA): TGCGCCAGCAGCCCTCTAACTAGAGGGCCCAACTATGGCTACACCTTC. Residues: CASSPLTRGPNYGYTF.

The sample holds many counts of this clonotype. The chain has TRBV12-3 or TRBV12-4 and TRBJ2-7; D possibly corresponds to TRBD1 (6 bases). Trimming removed 6 bases from V and 3 bases from J, with 12 bases in between. The CDR3 contains 13 residues. The CDR3 bases are TGTGCCAGCAGATTACAGGGTTACTACGAGCAGTACTTC. Its protein product is CASRLQGYYEQYF.

This chain uses TRBV20-1 with TRBJ2-5; D possibly corresponds to TRBD2 (7 bases). This CDR3 is 16 amino acids long. Germline loops: CDR1 DFQATT, CDR2 SNEGSKA (reference sequence). Trimming took off 0 bases at V and 2 bases at J, with 16 bases between the two ends. In nucleotides, the CDR3 is TGCAGTGCTAGAGATTGGGCGGGGGCGCTACAAGAGACCCAGTACTTC. Its protein product is CSARDWAGALQETQYF.

The table lists this clonotype with many counts. The rearrangement uses TRBV5-1 and TRBJ2-5, with D possibly TRBD1 on 7 matching bases. The V gene's germline CDR1 is SGHRS and CDR2 YFSETQ. There are 14 residues in the CDR3. Trimming stripped 6 bases from V and 5 bases from J, with 17 bases between. CDR3 in DNA: TGCGCCAGCAAGAAGGAGGGGGCTGGGGAGACCCAGTACTTC. It yields the protein CASKKEGAGETQYF. The full variable domain, rest sourced from reference TRBV5-1 and TRBJ2-5, is KAGVTQTPRYLIKTRGQQVTLSCSPISGHRSVSWYQQTPGQGLQFLFEYFSETQRNKGNFPGRFSGRQFSNSRSEMNVSTLELGDSALYLCASKKEGAGETQYFGPGTRLLVL.

This clonotype was seen at least ten times. The rearrangement joins TRBV30 to TRBJ1-5; TRBD1 might be the D (5 bases). Trimming took off 2 bases at V and 3 bases at J, with 8 bases between the two ends. CDR1 and CDR2 from the germline V gene are GTSNPN and SVGIG (reference sequence). There are 13 residues in the CDR3. The DNA of the CDR3 is TGTGCCTGGAGTAGGGGATTCAATCAGCCCCAGCATTTT. Protein sequence: CAWSRGFNQPQHF.

The chain is built from TRBV6-2 or TRBV6-3 and TRBJ1-5; D is possibly TRBD1 (5 bases). The CDR3 runs to 18 residues. Germline V gene lookup returns CDR1 MNHEY and CDR2 SVGEGT. Trimming took 7 bases from V and 2 from J, leaving 24 bases between them. The CDR3 DNA reads as TGTGCCAGCACCAACTGTGGACATCTGTGCCGTGGCAATCAGCCCCAGCATTTT. This codes for CASTNCGHLCRGNQPQHF.

This clonotype has a handful of counts. This chain joins TRBV18 and TRBJ1-3; D gene uncertain. The V gene's germline CDR1 is KGHSH and CDR2 LQKENI. There are 14 residues in the CDR3. V was pared by 3 bases and J by 0 bases, with 6 bases between. The CDR3 coding sequence is TGTGCCAGCTCACCTGGGATCTCTGGAAACACCATATATTTT. It specifies CASSPGISGNTIYF.

This clonotype was seen ten or more times. The chain couples TRBV24-1 to TRBJ1-3, with unresolved D. V lost 6 bases to trimming and J lost 2 bases, with 10 bases between them. The CDR3 consists of 14 residues. CDR1 and CDR2 (germline): KGHDR, SFDVKD. CDR3 bases: TGTGCCACCAGTTGCATCCTGACTGGAAACACCATATATTTT. Translation gives CATSCILTGNTIYF.

This clonotype showed up many times. This chain connects TRBV11-2 to TRBJ2-5; 8 nucleotides align to TRBD2. CDR1 is SGHAT, CDR2 FQNNGV, per germline. CDR3 length: 14 residues. V trimming: 4 bases; J trimming: 4 bases; junction bases outside the gene matches: 5. CDR3 amino acids: CASSWPGGGETQYF. The CDR3 nucleotides read TGTGCCAGCAGCTGGCCGGGAGGGGGAGAGACCCAGTACTTC. Full variable domain (rest looked up from reference TRBV11-2 and TRBJ2-5): EAGVAQSPRYKIIEKRQSVAFWCNPISGHATLYWYQQILGQGPKLLIQFQNNGVVDDSQLPKDRFSAERLKGVDSTLKIQPAKLEDSAVYLCASSWPGGGETQYFGPGTRLLVL.

The chain employs TRBV28 and TRBJ1-2, with a weak D call TRBD1 (6 bases). This CDR3 spans 14 amino acids. The germline CDR1 and CDR2 sequences are MDHEN and SYDVKM. V was cut by 2 bases and J by 1 base, with 8 bases left in between. The CDR3 DNA reads as TGTGCCAGCAGTTTACAGGGGAGTAACTATGGCTACACCTTC. Translating it yields CASSLQGSNYGYTF.

This clonotype was detected many times. The V gene is TRBV9, the J gene TRBJ1-2, with TRBD1 as a possible D gene (5 bases). The CDR3 is made up of 16 amino acids. From germline, CDR1 is SGDLS and CDR2 YYNGEE. V was pared by 4 bases and J by 6 bases, with 22 bases between. The CDR3 region has the DNA TGTGCCAGCAGCCGAGGGAGTTGGCAGGGTCTAGATGGCTACACCTTC. It translates to CASSRGSWQGLDGYTF.

The V and J genes are TRBV12-3 or TRBV12-4 and TRBJ1-1; 7 nucleotides line up with TRBD1. The V segment lost 5 bases and the J segment 10 bases; nucleotides outside the gene matches: 4. The CDR3 consists of 11 residues. The CDR3 coding sequence is TGTGCCAGCAGTGGGGACAGCAGAGCTTTCTTT. Its protein is CASSGDSRAFF.

This clonotype occurred many times. The chain has TRBV25-1 and TRBJ2-7, with 9 bases fitting TRBD1. The CDR3 is 17 amino acids. The V gene end was trimmed by 6 bases and the J gene end by 4 bases; junction bases not matched to a gene: 16. Germline V gene lookup returns CDR1 MGHDK and CDR2 SYGVNS. The CDR3 region is CASSALGGTGSQYEQYF. The CDR3 coding sequence is TGTGCCAGCAGCGCCCTAGGAGGGACAGGGTCTCAGTACGAGCAGTACTTC.

Ten or more counts support this clonotype. V is TRBV7-9 and J is TRBJ1-2; possibly TRBD1 for D (5 bases). Between the trimmed V and J ends, which lost 6 bases and 8 bases, there was a span of 10 bases. This CDR3 spans 11 amino acids. Looked up from germline, CDR1 is SEHNR and CDR2 is FQNEAQ (reference sequence). In nucleotides, the CDR3 is TGTGCCAGCAGACTCGAGGGGGGCTACACCTTC. This encodes CASRLEGGYTF.

This clonotype was detected many times. The chain links TRBV30 to TRBJ1-2; TRBD1 aligns across 8 bases. The CDR3 is 12 amino acids. Germline values: CDR1 GTSNPN, CDR2 SVGIG (reference sequence). V shed 3 bases, J shed 7 bases, and the junction held 4 bases outside the gene matches. In DNA form, the CDR3 reads TGTGCCTGGAGCGGACAGGGTGGTGGCTACACCTTC. This codes for CAWSGQGGGYTF.